These 21 T cell receptor beta chains came from one sample sequenced in a study of shared clonotypes between healthy human individuals. Sequencing was performed with immunoSEQ multiplex PCR; in TCRdb, only in-frame clones are kept and a portion is missing. Of 2 million to 2.5 million clones in the sample, 85% to 95% are singletons; the top ten hold 1.7%. Naive-designated CD8 cells lacked CD45RO, were positively enriched for CCR7, and omitted terminally differentiated effector memory CD45RA+ cells. The sample taken for sequencing was naive CD8+ T cells from PBMCs. These receptors originate from a young man in good health. Some clones in this sample may be carry-over from other donors' samples.

This chain uses TRBV11-2 with TRBJ2-1; D not resolved. The CDR3 is 18 residues long. CDR1 is SGHAT, CDR2 FQNNGV, per germline. V dropped 2 bases and J dropped 10 bases, with 27 bases sitting between them. CDR3 sequence: CASSLIPITRLVQSEQFF. Here the CDR3 DNA reads TGTGCCAGCAGCTTAATACCGATAACACGACTCGTTCAATCAGAGCAGTTCTTC.

This clone appeared a few times. V usage is TRBV11-3 and J usage is TRBJ2-7; 11 bases map to TRBD2. The V gene's germline CDR1 is SGHNT and CDR2 YENEEA. Trimming took 4 bases from V and 4 from J; bases not matched to a gene: 6. The CDR3 is 15 amino acids. CDR3 amino acids: CASSYTSGRGYEQYF. The DNA for the CDR3 is TGTGCCAGCAGCTATACTAGCGGGAGAGGTTACGAGCAGTACTTC.

The chain is built from TRBV7-9 and TRBJ1-2; possible D gene TRBD1, 6 bases. V gave up 3 bases and J gave up 10 bases, with 15 bases separating them. Germline loops: CDR1 SEHNR, CDR2 FQNEAQ (reference sequence). This CDR3 region has 13 residues. The CDR3 nucleotides read TGTGCCAGCAGCTTCGGGGGGCGAGGTTTCTACACCTTC. It specifies CASSFGGRGFYTF.

V usage is TRBV19 and J usage is TRBJ1-2; D is undetermined. V was pared by 11 bases and J by 3 bases, with 19 bases between. CDR1 is LNHDA and CDR2 is SQIVND in the germline V gene (reference sequence). CDR3 length: 14 amino acids. DNA for the CDR3: TGTGCCTCCTCAGGTCATGGAAGGTACTATGGCTACACCTTC. It translates to CASSGHGRYYGYTF.

V gene TRBV19 combines with J gene TRBJ1-1; perhaps TRBD1 as D (5 bases). The CDR3 sequence is 15 residues long. Trimming pared 0 bases from V and 5 bases from J, leaving 13 bases between. Germline loops: CDR1 LNHDA, CDR2 SQIVND (reference sequence). The CDR3 loop reads CASSIEGLDATEAFF. CDR3 DNA sequence: TGTGCCAGTAGTATAGAGGGGCTGGACGCAACTGAAGCTTTCTTT.

In the case of this clone: The sample carries other DNA sequences with the same CDR3. The chain joins TRBV6-5 to TRBJ2-5; D is possibly TRBD1 (5 bases). Between the trimmed V and J ends, which lost 2 bases and 4 bases, there was a span of 8 bases. The CDR3 has 13 residues. The germline V gene has CDR1 MNHEY and CDR2 SVGAGI. CDR3 loop: CASSYGAGETQYF. The CDR3 region has the DNA TGTGCCAGCAGTTACGGGGCAGGAGAGACCCAGTACTTC.

The chain has TRBV9 and TRBJ2-7; TRBD2 matches 8 bases. The V gene end was trimmed by 0 bases and the J gene end by 0 bases; junction bases not matched to a gene: 11. The germline V gene has CDR1 SGDLS and CDR2 YYNGEE. The CDR3 covers 18 residues. The CDR3 is CASSVGLGLAANSYEQYF. CDR3 coding DNA: TGTGCCAGCAGCGTAGGTCTAGGACTAGCTGCAAACTCCTACGAGCAGTACTTC.

Here the CDR3 reads CASSLYWGTPSGELFF. The CDR3 DNA reads TGTGCCAGCAGTTTATACTGGGGGACCCCCTCCGGGGAGCTGTTTTTT. V is TRBV28 and J is TRBJ2-2; D is possibly TRBD1 or TRBD2 (5 bases each). The CDR3 has 16 residues. Germline values: CDR1 MDHEN, CDR2 SYDVKM. The V gene lost 1 base and the J gene lost 6 bases, with 15 bases spanning the gap.

The gene calls are TRBV2 and TRBJ1-4, with unresolved D. CDR3 size: 13 residues. CDR1 and CDR2 (germline): SNHLY, FYNNEI. Trimming took off 7 bases at V and 3 bases at J, with 9 bases between the two ends. The CDR3 region has the DNA TGTGCCAGCACGGACTGGTCTAATGAAAAACTGTTTTTT. Translation gives CASTDWSNEKLFF.

The V call is TRBV11-2, the J call TRBJ1-1, with D possibly being TRBD1 (6 bases). Germline CDR1 and CDR2: SGHAT and FQNNGV. The length of the CDR3 is 15 residues. The V and J ends lost 0 bases and 6 bases respectively, with 14 bases between them. CDR3 loop: CASSLEGGYKAEAFF. CDR3 bases: TGTGCCAGCAGCTTAGAAGGGGGGTACAAGGCTGAAGCTTTCTTT. Based on the CDR3 plus reference TRBV11-2 and TRBJ1-1, the full variable domain is EAGVAQSPRYKIIEKRQSVAFWCNPISGHATLYWYQQILGQGPKLLIQFQNNGVVDDSQLPKDRFSAERLKGVDSTLKIQPAKLEDSAVYLCASSLEGGYKAEAFFGQGTRLTVV.

This sequence joins TRBV4-1 and TRBJ1-4, with TRBD1 identical over 7 bases. Germline CDR1 is MGHRA and CDR2 is YSYEKL. This CDR3 is 15 amino acids long. J gave up 12 bases and V 1 base, and 11 bases lay outside the gene matches. CDR3 region: CASSQVGQGVWELFF. The CDR3 coding sequence is TGCGCCAGCAGCCAAGTCGGGCAGGGGGTATGGGAACTGTTTTTT.

Points on this clone: The sample carries other DNA sequences with the same CDR3. This chain joins TRBV27 and TRBJ2-3; D might be TRBD2 (7 bases). The germline CDR1 and CDR2 sequences are MNHEY and SMNVEV (reference sequence). With 4 bases removed from V and 4 bases from J, the gap between germline ends came to 12 bases. The CDR3 is made up of 14 amino acids. CDR3 sequence (DNA): TGTGCCAGCAGTTGGGGAGGGGGAGCAGATACGCAGTATTTT. As protein: CASSWGGGADTQYF.

The chain is built from TRBV5-6 and TRBJ2-7; 10 bases fit TRBD2. CDR3 length: 15 residues. The germline V gene has CDR1 SGHDT and CDR2 YYEEEE. With 3 bases clipped from V and 7 bases from J, the junction kept 10 bases outside the gene matches. In nucleotides, the CDR3 is TGTGCCAGCAGCTCGATGACTAGCGGGCCTACGGAGCAGTACTTC. Encoded protein: CASSSMTSGPTEQYF.

This clone was recorded once. CDR3 protein: CASSPTGRHYGYTF. The CDR3 region has the DNA TGTGCCAGCAGCCCCACCGGGAGGCACTATGGCTACACCTTC. V is TRBV9 and J is TRBJ1-2, with D uncertain. The CDR3 extends over 14 amino acids. CDR1 is SGDLS and CDR2 is YYNGEE in the germline V gene. The V gene lost 4 bases and the J gene lost 3 bases, with 13 bases spanning the gap.

The rearrangement links TRBV5-6 to TRBJ2-7; possible D gene TRBD2, 6 bases. V shed 4 bases and J shed 2 bases, with 16 bases lying between them. The CDR3 covers 15 residues. CDR1 and CDR2 (germline): SGHDT, YYEEEE. The CDR3 loop is CASSLRLEGPYEQYF. The DNA for the CDR3 is TGTGCCAGCAGCCTCAGGTTGGAGGGTCCCTACGAGCAGTACTTC.

The genes are TRBV7-8 and TRBJ1-5, with unresolved D. Germline CDR1 and CDR2: SGHVS and FQNEAQ. V gave up 1 base and J gave up 1 base, with 11 bases separating them. This CDR3 spans 16 amino acids. CDR3 amino acids: CASSLVRVGSNQPQHF. The CDR3 DNA follows: TGTGCCAGCAGCTTAGTCCGGGTGGGGAGCAATCAGCCCCAGCATTTT.

V gene TRBV6-1 combines with J gene TRBJ2-7; 9 bases are a match to TRBD1. V was clipped by 3 bases and J by 5 bases; unmatched bases: 5. The CDR3 is made up of 14 amino acids. The germline CDR1 and CDR2 sequences are MNHNS and SASEGT. CDR3 loop: CASSDGTGNNEQYF. The CDR3 DNA reads as TGTGCCAGCAGTGACGGGACAGGGAATAACGAGCAGTACTTC.

The genes are TRBV10-2 and TRBJ2-1, with a tentative D call TRBD1 (7 bases). The V and J ends lost 8 bases and 6 bases respectively, with 17 bases between them. Germline V gives CDR1 WSHSY, CDR2 SAAADI. There are 14 residues in the CDR3. The CDR3 is CASAGQPAFNEQFF. The CDR3 DNA reads as TGCGCCAGCGCGGGACAGCCAGCTTTCAATGAGCAGTTCTTC.

CDR3 amino acids: CASSVGGRGSYGYTF. The CDR3 DNA follows: TGTGCCAGCAGCGTAGGTGGCAGGGGGAGCTATGGCTACACCTTC. The chain has TRBV9 and TRBJ1-2; 7 bases align to TRBD1. This CDR3 has 15 residues. V shed 0 bases, J shed 4 bases, and the junction held 6 bases outside the gene matches. Germline CDR1 reads SGDLS; CDR2 reads YYNGEE.

This clone was seen just once. The J gene is TRBJ2-7, the V gene TRBV28; D gene ambiguous. Germline CDR1 MDHEN, CDR2 SYDVKM. The CDR3 sequence is 13 residues long. Trimming shortened V by 4 bases and J by 6 bases, and 13 bases separated the two germline ends. The CDR3 loop reads CASSSTTTGEQYF. In DNA form, the CDR3 reads TGTGCCAGCAGTTCAACAACTACGGGCGAGCAGTACTTC.

The CDR3 region has the DNA TGTGCCAGTAGAGAAGGGAGAGATCAGCCCCAGCATTTT. Amino acid sequence: CASREGRDQPQHF. This rearrangement joins TRBV19 to TRBJ1-5; D gene ambiguous. CDR1 and CDR2 (germline): LNHDA, SQIVND (reference sequence). CDR3 size: 13 residues. V was shortened by 6 bases and J by 5 bases, with 11 bases between the two germline ends.